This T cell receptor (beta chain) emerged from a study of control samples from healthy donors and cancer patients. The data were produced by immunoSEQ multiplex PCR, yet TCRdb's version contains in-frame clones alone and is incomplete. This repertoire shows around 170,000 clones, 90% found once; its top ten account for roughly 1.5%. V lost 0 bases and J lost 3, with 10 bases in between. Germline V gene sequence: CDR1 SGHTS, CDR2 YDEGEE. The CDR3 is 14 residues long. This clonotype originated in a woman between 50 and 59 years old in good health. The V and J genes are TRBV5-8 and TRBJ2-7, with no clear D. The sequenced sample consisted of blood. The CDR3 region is CASSLAWQDYEQYF. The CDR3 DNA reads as TGTGCCAGCAGCTTGGCCTGGCAGGACTACGAGCAGTACTTC. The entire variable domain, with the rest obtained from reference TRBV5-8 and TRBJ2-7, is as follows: EAGVTQSPTHLIKTRGQQATLRCSPISGHTSVYWYQQALGLGLQFLLWYDEGEERNRGNFPPRFSGRQFPNYSSELNVNALELEDSALYLCASSLAWQDYEQYFGPGTRLTVT.